These 3 T cell receptor beta chains were all obtained from the same sample, sequenced in a study of cytomegalovirus exposure and HLA in healthy donors. Here immunoSEQ multiplex PCR was the method, and the copy in TCRdb shows in-frame clones only, minus some. The table has about 65,000 clones, around 95% seen once; the top ten hold about 4.5%. Sequencing was performed on PBMCs. These receptors originate from a man aged 18 to 29 in good health and CMV-seropositive.

This rearrangement joins TRBV27 to TRBJ2-1; tentatively, D is TRBD2 (5 bases). Germline values: CDR1 MNHEY, CDR2 SMNVEV (reference sequence). The length of the CDR3 is 14 residues. The V gene lost 7 bases and the J gene lost 0 bases, with 10 bases spanning the gap. CDR3 region: CASTSGNSYNEQFF. CDR3 DNA sequence: TGTGCCAGCACCTCCGGGAACTCCTACAATGAGCAGTTCTTC.

This chain's CDR3 is CASSLDRRPEGNSPLHF. The CDR3 coding sequence is TGTGCCAGCAGCTTAGATAGGCGGCCCGAGGGCAATTCACCCCTCCACTTT. The chain links TRBV11-3 to TRBJ1-6; D uncertain. The CDR3 extends over 17 amino acids. Germline assignment: CDR1 SGHNT and CDR2 YENEEA. V dropped 0 bases and J dropped 7 bases, with 16 bases sitting between them.

The chain couples TRBV6-5 to TRBJ1-1; D remains unclear. The V gene lost 5 bases and the J gene lost 5 bases, with 15 bases spanning the gap. This CDR3 is built from 14 residues. Germline V gene data show CDR1 as MNHEY and CDR2 as SVGAGI. Here the CDR3 DNA reads TGTGCCAGCAGTACTTACTCCCGGGAGACTGAAGCTTTCTTT. This sequence encodes CASSTYSRETEAFF.